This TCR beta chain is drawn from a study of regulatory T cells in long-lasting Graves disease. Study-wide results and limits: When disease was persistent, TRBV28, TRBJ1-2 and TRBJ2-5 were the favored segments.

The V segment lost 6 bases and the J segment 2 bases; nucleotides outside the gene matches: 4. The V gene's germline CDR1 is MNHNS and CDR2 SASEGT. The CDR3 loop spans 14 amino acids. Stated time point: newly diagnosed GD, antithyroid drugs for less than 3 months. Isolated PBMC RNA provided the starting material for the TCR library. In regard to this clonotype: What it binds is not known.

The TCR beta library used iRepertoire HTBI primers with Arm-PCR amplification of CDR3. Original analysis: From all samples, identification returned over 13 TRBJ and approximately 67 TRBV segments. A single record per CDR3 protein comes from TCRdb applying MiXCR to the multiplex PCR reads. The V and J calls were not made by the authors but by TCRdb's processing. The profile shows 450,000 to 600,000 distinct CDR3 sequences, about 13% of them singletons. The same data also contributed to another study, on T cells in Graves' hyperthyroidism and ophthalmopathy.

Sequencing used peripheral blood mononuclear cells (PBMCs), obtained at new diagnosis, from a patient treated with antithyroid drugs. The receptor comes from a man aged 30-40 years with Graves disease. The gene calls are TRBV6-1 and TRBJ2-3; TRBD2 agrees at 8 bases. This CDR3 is CASRLAGITDTQYF. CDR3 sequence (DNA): TGTGCCAGCAGATTAGCGGGGATCACAGATACGCAGTATTTT.